Listed here are 21 T cell receptor beta chains from one sample, sequenced in a study of blood T cell repertoires in COVID-19. Some clones are missing from TCRdb's copy, which holds only in-frame ones; the method was immunoSEQ multiplex PCR. This repertoire shows roughly 220,000 clones, approximately 83% found once; its top ten account for approximately 1.4%. The sample was PBMCs or T cells enriched from blood (not recorded which). These TCRs come from a woman between 35 and 50 years old with acute COVID-19.

The gene calls are TRBV30 and TRBJ1-2; no clear D. CDR1 and CDR2 (germline): GTSNPN, SVGIG (reference sequence). The ends were cut back, 5 bases at V and 2 bases at J, with 6 bases in the middle. This CDR3 spans 11 amino acids. This CDR3 is CAWQKNYGYTF. The CDR3 DNA sequence: TGTGCCTGGCAGAAGAACTATGGCTACACCTTC.

The chain has TRBV7-2 and TRBJ1-5; D gene uncertain. V was pared by 5 bases and J by 5 bases, with 10 bases between. The CDR3 runs 13 residues. From germline, CDR1 is SGHTA and CDR2 FQGNSA. CDR3 loop: CASSTPPYQPQHF. CDR3 in DNA: TGTGCCAGCAGCACACCTCCGTATCAGCCCCAGCATTTT.

The V and J genes are TRBV30 and TRBJ1-4; TRBD1 is a possible D gene (6 bases). The germline gives CDR1 GTSNPN, CDR2 SVGIG (reference sequence). The CDR3 sequence is 15 residues long. The V end lost 8 bases, the J end lost 8 bases, and 24 bases lay between the germline ends. CDR3 nucleotides: TGTGCCAGGGAGAGGTCTCGACAGGTGGAGGAAAAACTGTTTTTT. Its translation is CARERSRQVEEKLFF.

This clone occurred many times. The V and J genes are TRBV28 and TRBJ1-5; D is possibly TRBD1 (6 bases). Per the germline V gene, CDR1 is MDHEN and CDR2 is SYDVKM. CDR3 size: 16 residues. Deletions cut 1 base from V and 1 base from J, with 11 bases between. The CDR3 sequence is CASSLYRAGSNQPQHF. The CDR3 DNA sequence: TGTGCCAGCAGTTTATACAGGGCAGGGAGCAATCAGCCCCAGCATTTT.

The V gene is TRBV7-9, the J gene TRBJ1-1; D gene uncertain. V was pared by 1 base and J by 1 base, with 7 bases between. This CDR3 region has 14 residues. Per germline, CDR1 SEHNR and CDR2 FQNEAQ (reference sequence). CDR3 nucleotides: TGTGCCAGCAGCTTAGTGGCGGGGAACACTGAAGCTTTCTTT. It specifies CASSLVAGNTEAFF.

The chain carries TRBV11-2 and TRBJ2-6; tentatively, D is TRBD1 (6 bases). V was clipped by 5 bases and J by 1 base, with 12 bases between them. Germline-derived CDR1 and CDR2 are SGHAT and FQNNGV. The CDR3 has 16 amino acids. CDR3 DNA: TGTGCCAGCAGCACGACTACAGGGTCTGGGGCCAACGTCCTGACTTTC. Amino acid sequence: CASSTTTGSGANVLTF.

V usage is TRBV9 and J usage is TRBJ2-7; no reliable D call. Germline V lookup: CDR1 SGDLS, CDR2 YYNGEE. CDR3 size: 10 residues. V lost 3 bases to trimming and J lost 4 bases, with 2 bases between them. CDR3 DNA: TGTGCCAGCAGCGCATACGAGCAGTACTTC. It encodes CASSAYEQYF. The whole variable domain, filled in from reference TRBV9 and TRBJ2-7, reads DSGVTQTPKHLITATGQRVTLRCSPRSGDLSVYWYQQSLDQGLQFLIQYYNGEERAKGNILERFSAQQFPDLHSELNLSSLELGDSALYFCASSAYEQYFGPGTRLTVT.

The V and J genes are TRBV10-1 and TRBJ2-1; D unresolved. Germline V gives CDR1 WNHNN, CDR2 SYGVQD (reference sequence). V was trimmed by 2 bases and J by 5 bases, leaving 7 bases between them. The CDR3 has 13 amino acids. The CDR3: CASSEASNNEQFF. The CDR3 nucleotides read TGCGCCAGCAGTGAGGCATCTAACAATGAGCAGTTCTTC.

This chain joins TRBV5-1 and TRBJ1-4; 9 bases line up with TRBD1. V lost 6 bases, J lost 12 bases, and 12 bases stayed unmatched. This CDR3 spans 14 amino acids. From germline, CDR1 is SGHRS and CDR2 YFSETQ. CDR3 in amino acids: CASTWSATGGELFF. The CDR3 DNA is TGCGCCAGCACGTGGTCGGCAACAGGGGGCGAACTGTTTTTT.

The rearrangement joins TRBV10-1 to TRBJ1-6; the D gene is possibly TRBD1 (5 bases). With 11 bases removed from V and 8 bases from J, the gap between germline ends came to 19 bases. CDR3 size: 14 residues. The germline gives CDR1 WNHNN, CDR2 SYGVQD (reference sequence). The CDR3 is CAGLNSWGDSPLHF. CDR3 in DNA: TGCGCCGGACTAAATTCGTGGGGGGATTCACCCCTCCACTTT.

This clone was found once. The chain couples TRBV28 to TRBJ1-2; D is unclear. This CDR3 contains 15 residues. V lost 1 base and J 0 bases, leaving 9 bases between the germline ends. Germline V CDR1 and CDR2: MDHEN, SYDVKM. The CDR3 protein is CASSLSTSSNYGYTF. The CDR3 nucleotides are TGTGCCAGCAGTTTATCCACATCCTCTAACTATGGCTACACCTTC.

This chain uses TRBV7-2 with TRBJ2-3; D gene uncertain. Trimming removed 4 bases from V and 10 bases from J, with 12 bases in between. CDR3 length: 12 amino acids. Germline V gene data show CDR1 as SGHTA and CDR2 as FQGNSA. CDR3 bases: TGTGCCAGCAGCTCAAGCGTTGGTGCGCAGTATTTT. Translation: CASSSSVGAQYF. Full variable domain (missing parts from reference TRBV7-2 and TRBJ2-3): GAGVSQSPSNKVTEKGKDVELRCDPISGHTALYWYRQSLGQGLEFLIYFQGNSAPDKSGLPSDRFSAERTGGSVSTLTIQRTQQEDSAVYLCASSSSVGAQYFGPGTRLTVL.

The genes are TRBV18 and TRBJ2-1; possible D gene TRBD2, 6 bases. This CDR3 contains 15 residues. Germline lookup yields CDR1 KGHSH and CDR2 LQKENI. V dropped 3 bases and J dropped 3 bases, with 12 bases sitting between them. Written as DNA, the CDR3 is TGTGCCAGCTCACCGCAGGGACTCCTCTACAATGAGCAGTTCTTC. It specifies CASSPQGLLYNEQFF.

The rearrangement uses TRBV4-3 and TRBJ2-3; possibly TRBD1 for D (6 bases). The CDR3 length is 16 residues. The V and J ends lost 0 bases and 1 base respectively, with 11 bases between them. Germline V gene data show CDR1 as LGHNA and CDR2 as YSLEER. CDR3 in amino acids: CASSQEAAGGTDTQYF. As DNA, the CDR3 is TGCGCCAGCAGCCAAGAGGCCGCAGGGGGCACAGATACGCAGTATTTT.

This chain links TRBV7-2 with TRBJ2-5; TRBD1 matches at 10 bases. V lost 5 bases to trimming and J lost 2 bases; unmatched junction nucleotides: 14. This CDR3 comprises 18 residues. Per germline, CDR1 SGHTA and CDR2 FQGNSA. For the CDR3, the DNA is TGTGCCAGCAGCATTCCTCAGGGACAGGGGACCCGGCAAGAGACCCAGTACTTC. Its protein is CASSIPQGQGTRQETQYF.

The rearrangement uses TRBV19 and TRBJ2-7; the D is unclear. The CDR3 sequence is 15 residues long. The germline V and J ends were trimmed by 5 bases and 2 bases, with 16 bases remaining between them. Germline loops: CDR1 LNHDA, CDR2 SQIVND (reference sequence). CDR3 nucleotides: TGTGCCAGTAGTCTCGTTGGCACAGCACCCTACGAGCAGTACTTC. Translated: CASSLVGTAPYEQYF.

This clone showed up just once. V and J are TRBV5-1 and TRBJ2-7, with D possibly TRBD2 on 5 matching bases. V was trimmed by 0 bases and J by 3 bases, leaving 13 bases between them. The CDR3 runs 15 residues. Germline V CDR1 and CDR2: SGHRS, YFSETQ. The CDR3 loop reads CASSLDMRDVYEQYF. The CDR3 DNA reads as TGCGCCAGCAGCTTGGATATGAGGGATGTCTACGAGCAGTACTTC.

The CDR3 is CASSSSRGRNNEQFF. The CDR3 nucleotides read TGTGCCAGCAGCTCCTCGCGGGGGCGAAACAATGAGCAGTTCTTC. The chain joins TRBV7-2 to TRBJ2-1; perhaps TRBD2 as D (7 bases). The V and J ends lost 4 bases and 5 bases respectively, with 15 bases between them. Germline V lookup: CDR1 SGHTA, CDR2 FQGNSA. The CDR3 is made up of 15 amino acids. The full variable domain, its missing parts supplied by reference TRBV7-2 and TRBJ2-1, is GAGVSQSPSNKVTEKGKDVELRCDPISGHTALYWYRQSLGQGLEFLIYFQGNSAPDKSGLPSDRFSAERTGGSVSTLTIQRTQQEDSAVYLCASSSSRGRNNEQFFGPGTRLTVL.

This clone was counted a few times. The chain is built from TRBV27 and TRBJ2-6; D uncertain. Looked up from germline, CDR1 is MNHEY and CDR2 is SMNVEV (reference sequence). V was shortened by 3 bases and J by 0 bases, with 9 bases between the two germline ends. This CDR3 has 16 amino acids. The CDR3 DNA reads as TGTGCCAGCAGTTTCGGTCACAGCTCTGGGGCCAACGTCCTGACTTTC. It encodes CASSFGHSSGANVLTF.

The chain carries TRBV14 and TRBJ1-1; TRBD1 matches at 8 bases. With 1 base clipped from V and 5 bases from J, the junction kept 3 bases outside the gene matches. This CDR3 is 14 amino acids long. Germline loops: CDR1 SGHDN, CDR2 FVKESK. CDR3 sequence reads: CASSQATGGTEAFF. The CDR3, as DNA: TGTGCCAGCAGCCAAGCAACAGGGGGGACTGAAGCTTTCTTT.

The chain is built from TRBV2 and TRBJ1-2; D is perhaps TRBD1 (5 bases). V lost 1 base to trimming and J lost 7 bases, with 13 bases between them. The CDR3 spans 14 residues. CDR1 is SNHLY, CDR2 FYNNEI, per germline. CDR3 loop: CASSEGGRFGGYTF. The DNA for the CDR3 is TGTGCCAGCAGTGAAGGGGGCCGATTTGGTGGCTACACCTTC.